This T cell receptor (beta chain) comes out of a study of T-cell reconstitution after alpha-beta-depleted transplantation in children. The CDR3 contains 16 residues. CDR1 and CDR2 from the germline V gene are SGHRS and YFSETQ. Regarding the study as a whole: From newly produced T cells came most of the T-cell counts and diversity one year after transplant.

The library targeted TCRbeta and was prepared with unique molecular identifiers. TCRdb reprocessed the PCR reads with MiXCR, giving one entry per CDR3 protein. The sample records a few hundred thousand distinct CDR3 sequences, about a tenth being singletons. In regard to this clonotype: Its antigen is not known. One end of the junction varies from germline; a read error may be responsible.

The chain links TRBV5-1 to TRBJ2-5; 10 bases match TRBD2. This clonotype was sampled from a child less than two years old with acute myeloid leukemia, due to receive a stem cell transplant. Source: PBMCs, taken before TCRalphabeta/CD19-depleted stem cell transplant. CDR3 nucleotide sequence: TGCGCCAGCATCCAGAGGGTAGCGGGAGGCCAAGAGGCCCAGTACTTC. It translates to CASIQRVAGGQEAQYF.